Presented here are 7 T cell receptor beta chains from one specimen sequenced in a study of blood T cell repertoires in COVID-19. Generated by immunoSEQ multiplex PCR, the TCRdb table keeps only in-frame clones and is missing some. The data show more than 250,000 clones, more than 70% seen once. The sample taken for sequencing was PBMCs or T cells enriched from blood (not recorded which). All receptors derive from a woman in her twenties or thirties who had recovered from COVID-19.

The gene calls are TRBV7-9 and TRBJ2-5, with a possible D match to TRBD2 (6 bases). V was clipped by 7 bases and J by 1 base, with 10 bases between them. There are 13 residues in the CDR3. The germline V gene has CDR1 SEHNR and CDR2 FQNEAQ (reference sequence). The CDR3 region is CASTWDFQETQYF. CDR3 nucleotide sequence: TGTGCCAGCACATGGGACTTCCAAGAGACCCAGTACTTC.

As for this clone: The conserved closing phenylalanine or tryptophan is absent in this CDR3, likely reflecting a read error. The DNA is left out, because the CDR3 cannot be placed on it with certainty; the CDR3 is given as TCRdb lists it. This chain joins TRBV3-1 (or the pseudogene TRBV3-2) and TRBJ1-4. The CDR3 sequence runs 9 residues, both termini included. CDR1 LGHDT and CDR2 YNNKEL come from the germline V gene (reference sequence). This CDR3 reads CASSQAQEV.

This chain joins TRBV7-8 and TRBJ1-2; tentatively, D is TRBD1 (6 bases). CDR1 and CDR2 from the germline V gene are SGHVS and FQNEAQ. The V end was cut by 1 base, the J end by 3 bases, with 15 bases between. The CDR3 has 16 amino acids. The DNA of the CDR3 is TGTGCCAGCAGCTTAGGGAGGACAGCAATTTACTATGGCTACACCTTC. Amino acids: CASSLGRTAIYYGYTF.

V gene TRBV12-3 or TRBV12-4 combines with J gene TRBJ1-5, with a weak D call TRBD1 (6 bases). Trimming removed 6 bases at V and 11 bases at J, with 14 bases between. The CDR3 consists of 12 residues. DNA for the CDR3: TGTGCCAGCAGCTTGCCACAGGGAGCCCAGCATTTT. Protein product: CASSLPQGAQHF.

This chain uses TRBV9 with TRBJ2-7, with D possibly TRBD2 on 6 matching bases. CDR3 length: 15 residues. Germline V gene sequence: CDR1 SGDLS, CDR2 YYNGEE. V lost 0 bases and J 0 bases, leaving 10 bases between the germline ends. Written as DNA, the CDR3 is TGTGCCAGCAGCGTAGGAGGCGGGGTCTCCTACGAGCAGTACTTC. This encodes CASSVGGGVSYEQYF.

The genes are TRBV12-3 or TRBV12-4 and TRBJ1-2; 8 nucleotides agree with TRBD1. This CDR3 is 13 amino acids long. J was trimmed by 6 bases and V by 3 bases; bases with no gene match: 3. The CDR3 here is CASSLSRGHGYTF. For the CDR3, the DNA is TGTGCCAGCAGTTTGAGCAGGGGGCATGGCTACACCTTC.

This sequence joins TRBV19 and TRBJ2-5; TRBD2 is a possible D gene (6 bases). The CDR3 spans 15 residues. V was shortened by 1 base and J by 2 bases, with 11 bases between the two germline ends. The germline V gene has CDR1 LNHDA and CDR2 SQIVND (reference sequence). The CDR3 nucleotides read TGTGCCAGTAGTATAGGGGCTAGCGCTCAAGAGACCCAGTACTTC. It encodes CASSIGASAQETQYF.